This TCR beta chain was sequenced for a study of OX40 agonist ivuxolimab in advanced cancers. Study as a whole: Treatment received earlier with anti-PD-1, anti-PD-L1 or anti-CTLA-4 agents was allowed, and approximately 44% had some. Whole-study findings and limits: Normalized T-cell clonal expansion was also low in some nonresponders.

V dropped 6 bases and J dropped 2; count of bases not matched to a gene: 8. Germline CDR1 and CDR2: SNHLY and FYNNEI. The CDR3 loop spans 16 amino acids. Autoimmune disease history or systemic immunosuppression barred patients. On cycle 4 day 1 and cycle 7 day 1, as well as at baseline, blood was sampled. Details on this clone: Antigen specificity is unknown.

Sequenced by immunoSEQ multiplex PCR; TCRdb stores in-frame clones only, minus some. The sample lists about 49,000 clones, nearly 80% occurring once. The V call is TRBV2, the J call TRBJ2-3; TRBD2 matches at 10 bases. The sequence derives from an adult with an advanced solid tumor such as melanoma, head and neck, liver or kidney cancer. Sample: CD4+ or CD8+ T cells sorted from blood, taken in a trial of the OX40 agonist ivuxolimab. CDR3 bases: TGTGCCAGCAGAGAGCACGGACTAGCGGACACAGATACGCAGTATTTT. Translating gives CASREHGLADTDTQYF.